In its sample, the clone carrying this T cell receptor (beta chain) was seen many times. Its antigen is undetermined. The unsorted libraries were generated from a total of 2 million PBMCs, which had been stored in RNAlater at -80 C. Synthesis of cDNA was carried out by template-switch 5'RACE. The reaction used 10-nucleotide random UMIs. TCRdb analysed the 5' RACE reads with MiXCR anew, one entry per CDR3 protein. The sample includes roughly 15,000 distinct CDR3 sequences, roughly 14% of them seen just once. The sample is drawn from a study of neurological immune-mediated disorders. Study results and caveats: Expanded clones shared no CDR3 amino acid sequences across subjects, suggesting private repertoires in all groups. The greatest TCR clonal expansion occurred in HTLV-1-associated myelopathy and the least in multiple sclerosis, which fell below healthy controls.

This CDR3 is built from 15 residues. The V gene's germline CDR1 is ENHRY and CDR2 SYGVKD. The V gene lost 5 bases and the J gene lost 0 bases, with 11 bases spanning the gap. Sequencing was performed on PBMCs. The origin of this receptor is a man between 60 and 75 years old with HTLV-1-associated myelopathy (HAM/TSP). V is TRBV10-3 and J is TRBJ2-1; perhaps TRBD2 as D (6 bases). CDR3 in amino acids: CAISSSESSYNEQFF. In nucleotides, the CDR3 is TGTGCCATCAGTTCTAGCGAAAGCTCCTACAATGAGCAGTTCTTC.